Shown below are 4 T cell receptor beta chains from a single sample sequenced in a study of shared clonotypes between healthy human individuals. The assay was immunoSEQ multiplex PCR, and TCRdb's table has in-frame clones only and misses some. This repertoire shows around 2.5 million clones, 90% to 95% found once; its top ten account for around 0.37%. Material: naive CD4+ T cells from PBMCs. The subset is: CD45RA+ positively selected. These receptors came from a man aged 18 to 29 in good health. Some clones in this sample may be carry-over from other donors' samples.

This clone was seen once. This rearrangement joins TRBV19 to TRBJ1-2; D is unclear. Trimming pared 7 bases from V and 4 bases from J, leaving 19 bases between. Per the germline V gene, CDR1 is LNHDA and CDR2 is SQIVND (reference sequence). The CDR3 consists of 15 residues. The CDR3 DNA reads TGTGCCAGTATTAGGACGGAGAATGCCATCTATGGCTACACCTTC. The encoded protein is CASIRTENAIYGYTF.

The CDR3 DNA follows: TGCGCCAGCAGCTTGGAAGGGTATAGGGTGAACACTGAAGCTTTCTTT. Its translation is CASSLEGYRVNTEAFF. The genes are TRBV5-1 and TRBJ1-1, with unresolved D. Per the germline V gene, CDR1 is SGHRS and CDR2 is YFSETQ. The germline V and J ends were trimmed by 0 bases and 0 bases, with 12 bases remaining between them. The CDR3 loop spans 16 amino acids.

The rearrangement joins TRBV4-2 to TRBJ2-1; D gene uncertain. The CDR3 is 13 amino acids. V was shortened by 3 bases and J by 8 bases, with 11 bases between the two germline ends. Germline loops: CDR1 LGHNA, CDR2 YNFKEQ. CDR3 protein: CASSHGLRDEQFF. CDR3 in DNA: TGTGCCAGCAGCCATGGGCTGCGCGATGAGCAGTTCTTC.

The chain combines TRBV11-2 with TRBJ2-1; TRBD2 is a possible D gene (6 bases). Germline V gene data show CDR1 as SGHAT and CDR2 as FQNNGV. This CDR3 comprises 16 residues. Trimming took off 5 bases at V and 0 bases at J, with 14 bases between the two ends. DNA of the CDR3: TGTGCCAGCAGCCCCCGAGTGGGAGGCTCCTACAATGAGCAGTTCTTC. Residues: CASSPRVGGSYNEQFF. The full variable domain, with the rest looked up from reference TRBV11-2 and TRBJ2-1, is EAGVAQSPRYKIIEKRQSVAFWCNPISGHATLYWYQQILGQGPKLLIQFQNNGVVDDSQLPKDRFSAERLKGVDSTLKIQPAKLEDSAVYLCASSPRVGGSYNEQFFGPGTRLTVL.